Shown below are 17 T cell receptor beta chains from a single sample sequenced in a study of vaccination and CD4 T cells after COVID-19. Described treatment: roughly 11-day PBMC culture with coronavirus spike peptide pools or control peptides (ViraFEST assay). Sequence data for DNA of cultured CD4+ T cells were generated by the Oncomine TCR Beta short-read assay. TCRdb itself ran the PCR reads through MiXCR, one entry per CDR3 protein. The data show 20,000 or so distinct CDR3 sequences, 26% seen once. Their antigens are not known. The specimen sequenced was cultured CD4+ T cells from blood. All receptors derive from a human donor with COVID-19.

The chain uses TRBV5-8 and TRBJ2-7; D gene uncertain. The CDR3 sequence is 12 residues long. Trimming pared 0 bases from V and 6 bases from J, leaving 7 bases between. Looked up from germline, CDR1 is SGHTS and CDR2 is YDEGEE. The CDR3 is CASSLVLIEQYF. In DNA, the CDR3 is TGTGCCAGCAGCTTGGTGCTGATCGAGCAGTACTTC.

The sample holds one count of this clonotype. The gene calls are TRBV5-1 and TRBJ1-1, with TRBD1 identical over 7 bases. The germline gives CDR1 SGHRS, CDR2 YFSETQ. CDR3 size: 13 residues. V was clipped by 4 bases and J by 8 bases; unmatched bases: 8. CDR3 bases: TGCGCCAGCAGCCCTATCGGGACAGAAGAAGCTTTCTTT. Amino acids: CASSPIGTEEAFF.

V gene TRBV19 combines with J gene TRBJ1-6, with 7 positions matching TRBD1. V lost 5 bases and J lost 0; bases outside the gene matches: 13. The V gene's germline CDR1 is LNHDA and CDR2 SQIVND (reference sequence). The CDR3 runs to 19 residues. The CDR3 loop reads CASSEPLVTGHSYNSPLHF. The CDR3 DNA reads TGTGCCAGTAGTGAGCCGCTTGTGACAGGGCACTCCTATAATTCACCCCTCCACTTT. The whole variable domain, filled in from reference TRBV19 and TRBJ1-6, reads DGGITQSPKYLFRKEGQNVTLSCEQNLNHDAMYWYRQDPGQGLRLIYYSQIVNDFQKGDIAEGYSVSREKKESFPLTVTSAQKNPTAFYLCASSEPLVTGHSYNSPLHFGNGTRLTVT.

This clonotype showed up just a few times. The chain recombines TRBV14 with TRBJ2-2, with a possible D match to TRBD2 (6 bases). Germline V gene lookup returns CDR1 SGHDN and CDR2 FVKESK. This CDR3 spans 13 amino acids. Trimming stripped 8 bases from V and 4 bases from J, with 11 bases between. CDR3 loop: CASRQGGTGELFF. The CDR3 region has the DNA TGTGCCAGCCGTCAGGGAGGCACCGGGGAGCTGTTTTTT.

This clonotype was counted only a few times. The chain joins TRBV20-1 to TRBJ2-1; TRBD2 is a possible D gene (7 bases). Germline CDR1 and CDR2: DFQATT and SNEGSKA (reference sequence). This CDR3 is built from 16 residues. The V gene lost 3 bases and the J gene lost 0 bases, with 15 bases spanning the gap. The CDR3 sequence is CSASEGGGLSYNEQFF. CDR3 DNA sequence: TGCAGTGCTAGTGAGGGGGGGGGCCTCTCCTACAATGAGCAGTTCTTC.

The V gene is TRBV6-2 or TRBV6-3, the J gene TRBJ2-1, with TRBD2 matching over 12 bases. Germline V gene lookup returns CDR1 MNHEY and CDR2 SVGEGT. Germline trimming cut 4 bases from V and 6 bases from J; bases unmatched to any gene: 10. This CDR3 has 17 residues. CDR3 region: CASSFNPLLAGGNEQFF. DNA of the CDR3: TGTGCCAGCAGTTTCAACCCGCTACTAGCGGGGGGCAATGAGCAGTTCTTC.

This clonotype came up a few times. The chain combines TRBV2 with TRBJ1-1; no definite D call. Germline CDR1 SNHLY, CDR2 FYNNEI. The CDR3 sequence is 17 residues long. The V end lost 3 bases, the J end lost 4 bases, and 21 bases lay between the germline ends. This CDR3 reads CASSDRRSSTWATEAFF. The CDR3 DNA is TGTGCCAGCAGTGATAGGAGGAGTTCTACTTGGGCCACTGAAGCTTTCTTT.

This clonotype was seen a handful of times. V and J are TRBV6-5 and TRBJ1-4; 7 bases align to TRBD1. CDR1 and CDR2 from the germline V gene are MNHEY and SVGAGI. The CDR3 has 18 amino acids. After removal of 2 bases from V and 0 bases from J, the junction contained 9 bases not matched to a gene. CDR3 sequence (DNA): TGTGCCAGCAGTTACAAAACCGGGACAGCTGCAACTAATGAAAAACTGTTTTTT. This sequence encodes CASSYKTGTAATNEKLFF.

V is TRBV7-2 and J is TRBJ2-5; the D is unclear. Trimming pared 1 base from V and 5 bases from J, leaving 11 bases between. Germline V lookup: CDR1 SGHTA, CDR2 FQGNSA. The CDR3 covers 14 residues. In nucleotides, the CDR3 is TGTGCCAGCAGCTTAGTCGTCGGGCTGGAGACCCAGTACTTC. Its translation is CASSLVVGLETQYF. Drawing the rest from reference TRBV7-2 and TRBJ2-5, the complete variable domain is GAGVSQSPSNKVTEKGKDVELRCDPISGHTALYWYRQSLGQGLEFLIYFQGNSAPDKSGLPSDRFSAERTGGSVSTLTIQRTQQEDSAVYLCASSLVVGLETQYFGPGTRLLVL.

This chain joins TRBV7-9 and TRBJ1-1, with TRBD1 as a possible D gene (6 bases). The V gene's germline CDR1 is SEHNR and CDR2 FQNEAQ (reference sequence). This CDR3 has 15 residues. V lost 2 bases and J 0 bases, leaving 10 bases between the germline ends. The CDR3 sequence is CASSLWRTVNTEAFF. The CDR3 DNA sequence: TGTGCCAGCAGCTTATGGAGGACAGTGAACACTGAAGCTTTCTTT.

The chain joins TRBV4-1 to TRBJ2-3; D is perhaps TRBD2 (5 bases). The germline CDR1 and CDR2 sequences are MGHRA and YSYEKL. V lost 1 base to trimming and J lost 6 bases, with 14 bases between them. CDR3 length equals 15 residues. The CDR3 reads CASSQGLAGSDTQYF. Written as DNA, the CDR3 is TGCGCCAGCAGCCAAGGGCTAGCTGGATCCGATACGCAGTATTTT.

This clonotype was seen only a few times. Written as DNA, the CDR3 is TGTGCCAGCACCGACAGGGACCAGCCCCAGCATTTT. Its translation: CASTDRDQPQHF. This chain connects TRBV7-8 to TRBJ1-5, with 7 positions matching TRBD1. Germline CDR1 is SGHVS and CDR2 is FQNEAQ. This CDR3 region has 12 residues. With V trimmed by 7 bases and J by 7 bases, 4 bases remained unmatched.

The rearrangement links TRBV6-5 to TRBJ2-1; 10 bases are a match to TRBD1. Germline assignment: CDR1 MNHEY and CDR2 SVGAGI. The V and J ends lost 3 bases and 2 bases, in that order; junction bases with no gene match: 4. The CDR3 runs to 16 residues. The chain's CDR3 is CASSYQTGGAYNEQFF. CDR3 nucleotide sequence: TGTGCCAGCAGTTATCAGACAGGGGGCGCCTACAATGAGCAGTTCTTC.

Comment on this clonotype: A read error may account for a junction end that differs from germline. The chain carries TRBV20-1 and TRBJ1-3, with 8 bases lining up with TRBD1. The CDR3 runs 14 residues. Germline CDR1 is DFQATT and CDR2 is SNEGSKA (reference sequence). The CDR3 nucleotides are TGCGGTGCTAGGGACAGGAACTCTGGAAACACCATATATTTT. This gives the protein CGARDRNSGNTIYF.

The chain carries TRBV7-6 and TRBJ2-2; TRBD1 matches at 11 bases. After removal of 10 bases from V and 4 bases from J, the junction contained 17 bases not matched to a gene. The length of the CDR3 is 18 residues. Germline-derived CDR1 and CDR2 are SGHVS and FNYEAQ. The CDR3 region is CATLSNPGQGARTGELFF. In DNA form, the CDR3 reads TGTGCCACTCTCTCAAACCCAGGACAGGGGGCGCGCACCGGGGAGCTGTTTTTT.

This chain connects TRBV27 to TRBJ1-6; TRBD1 is a possible D gene (6 bases). Per germline, CDR1 MNHEY and CDR2 SMNVEV (reference sequence). The CDR3 runs to 14 residues. The ends were cut back, 3 bases at V and 9 bases at J, with 12 bases in the middle. The CDR3 DNA reads as TGTGCCAGCAGTTTCCGGGACATGATTTCACCCCTCCACTTT. Its protein product is CASSFRDMISPLHF.

This clonotype came up a few times. J is TRBJ1-5 and V is TRBV7-2; 7 nucleotides align to TRBD1. This CDR3 comprises 14 residues. Germline CDR1 is SGHTA and CDR2 is FQGNSA. J gave up 6 bases and V 5 bases, and 7 bases lay outside the gene matches. Here the CDR3 reads CASSPATGFQPQHF. The CDR3 DNA is TGTGCCAGCAGCCCGGCGACAGGGTTTCAGCCCCAGCATTTT.